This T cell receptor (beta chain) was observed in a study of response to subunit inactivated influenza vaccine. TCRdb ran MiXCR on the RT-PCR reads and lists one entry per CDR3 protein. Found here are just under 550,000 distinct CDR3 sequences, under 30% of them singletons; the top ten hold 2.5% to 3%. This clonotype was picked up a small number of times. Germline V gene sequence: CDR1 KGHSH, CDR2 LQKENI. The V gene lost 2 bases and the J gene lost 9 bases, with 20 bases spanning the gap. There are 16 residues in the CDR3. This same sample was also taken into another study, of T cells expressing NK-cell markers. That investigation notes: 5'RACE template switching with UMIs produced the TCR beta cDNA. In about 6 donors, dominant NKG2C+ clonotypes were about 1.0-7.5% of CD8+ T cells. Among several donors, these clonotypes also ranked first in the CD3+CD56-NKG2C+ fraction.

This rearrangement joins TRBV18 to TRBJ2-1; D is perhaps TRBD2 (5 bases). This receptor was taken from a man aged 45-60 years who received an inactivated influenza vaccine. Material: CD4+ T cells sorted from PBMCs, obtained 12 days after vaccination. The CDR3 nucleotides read TGTGCCAGCTCACCAAGGATAGCGAGCGAGGGAGCTGAGCAGTTCTTC. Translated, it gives CASSPRIASEGAEQFF.